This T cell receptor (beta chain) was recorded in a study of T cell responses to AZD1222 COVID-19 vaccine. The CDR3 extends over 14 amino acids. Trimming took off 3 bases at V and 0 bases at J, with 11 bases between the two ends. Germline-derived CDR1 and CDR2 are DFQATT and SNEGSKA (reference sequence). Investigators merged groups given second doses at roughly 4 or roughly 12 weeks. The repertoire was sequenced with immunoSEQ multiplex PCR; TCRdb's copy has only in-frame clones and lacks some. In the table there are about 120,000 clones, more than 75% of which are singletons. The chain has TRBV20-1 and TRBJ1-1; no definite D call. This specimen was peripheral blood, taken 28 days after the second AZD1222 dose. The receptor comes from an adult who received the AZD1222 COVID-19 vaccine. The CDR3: CSASNMPLNTEAFF. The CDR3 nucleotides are TGCAGTGCTAGTAACATGCCCTTGAACACTGAAGCTTTCTTT.